This T cell receptor beta chain was documented in a study of identical twins. Study outcomes and limitations: Conclusions relied on cross-sectional statistical analysis, not following the same donors. Within cord blood, abundant beta clonotypes carried fewer insertions, but memory repertoires showed no such trend.

Healthy Caucasians supplied all donations. The cDNA had a unique molecular identifier and a template-switch universal primer site. TCRdb fed the 5' RACE reads into MiXCR, producing one record per CDR3 protein. This repertoire shows roughly 470,000 distinct CDR3 sequences, approximately 15% found once; its top ten account for 0.8% to 1%. About this clonotype: The antigen is undetermined.

Germline loops: CDR1 LGHNA, CDR2 YSLEER. V lost 0 bases and J lost 1, with 7 bases in between. This CDR3 comprises 15 residues. The same sample was also used in a study of yellow fever vaccine responses in identical twins.

What was sequenced was CD4+ T cells sorted from blood. The clonotype originates from a woman between 18 and 29 years old in good health. The rearrangement uses TRBV4-3 and TRBJ2-4; tentatively, D is TRBD2 (6 bases). CDR3 region: CASSQEGGAKNIQYF. As DNA, the CDR3 is TGCGCCAGCAGCCAAGAAGGAGGGGCCAAAAACATTCAGTACTTC.